These 19 T cell receptor beta chains were all obtained from the same sample, sequenced in a study of circulating tumor DNA in untreated peripheral T-cell lymphoma. Some clones are missing from TCRdb's copy, which holds only in-frame ones; the method was immunoSEQ multiplex PCR. The sample has about 8,900 clones; 80% to 85% are singletons. Sequenced material: tumor tissue. The receptors derive from a human donor with peripheral T-cell lymphoma.

The V gene is TRBV9, the J gene TRBJ1-1; D unclear. Germline V gene lookup returns CDR1 SGDLS and CDR2 YYNGEE. The CDR3 length is 13 residues. Trimming pared 0 bases from V and 5 bases from J, leaving 8 bases between. The CDR3 here is CASSVDWETEAFF. The CDR3 coding sequence is TGTGCCAGCAGCGTAGATTGGGAGACTGAAGCTTTCTTT.

The table lists this clone with a few counts. The junction departs from the called germline gene at one end, perhaps through a read error. The chain links TRBV12-5 to TRBJ1-6; D gene uncertain. Germline-derived CDR1 and CDR2 are LGHNT and FRNRAP. The length of the CDR3 is 15 residues. CDR3 amino acids: CASADREKYNSPFHF. DNA for the CDR3: TGTGCTAGTGCTGACCGGGAGAAGTATAATTCACCCTTCCACTTT.

In DNA form, the CDR3 reads TGTGCCAGCAACTCGGGTGGTGAAGCTTTCTTT. This gives the protein CASNSGGEAFF. This chain uses TRBV6-7 with TRBJ1-1; D gene uncertain. TRBV6-7 is noted as an ORF with a role that remains uncertain. This CDR3 spans 11 amino acids. Trimming stripped 7 bases from V and 7 bases from J, with 10 bases between.

The chain couples TRBV11-3 to TRBJ1-1, with D possibly TRBD1 on 6 matching bases. CDR1 and CDR2 (germline): SGHNT, YENEEA. The CDR3 spans 15 residues. Trimming stripped 5 bases from V and 1 base from J, with 14 bases between. Here the CDR3 reads CASSPSSDRNTEAFF. The DNA for the CDR3 is TGTGCCAGCAGCCCATCCTCGGACAGGAACACTGAAGCTTTCTTT.

This clone was seen only a few times. J is TRBJ2-4 and V is TRBV19, with 7 bases fitting TRBD1. The CDR3 has 12 residues. CDR1 and CDR2 from the germline V gene are LNHDA and SQIVND (reference sequence). V was pared by 7 bases and J by 7 bases, with 4 bases of the junction left unmatched. CDR3 in amino acids: CASTGTANIQYF. The CDR3 DNA reads as TGTGCCAGTACCGGGACAGCGAACATTCAGTACTTC.

This sequence joins TRBV19 and TRBJ2-1; 8 bases align to TRBD1. This CDR3 spans 15 amino acids. V lost 5 bases and J lost 3; bases outside the gene matches: 6. From germline, CDR1 is LNHDA and CDR2 SQIVND (reference sequence). CDR3 sequence reads: CASSSTGTGYNEQFF. The CDR3 DNA is TGTGCCAGTAGTTCCACCGGGACAGGCTACAATGAGCAGTTCTTC. Full variable domain (outside the CDR3, taken from reference TRBV19 and TRBJ2-1): DGGITQSPKYLFRKEGQNVTLSCEQNLNHDAMYWYRQDPGQGLRLIYYSQIVNDFQKGDIAEGYSVSREKKESFPLTVTSAQKNPTAFYLCASSSTGTGYNEQFFGPGTRLTVL.

This sequence joins TRBV14 and TRBJ1-6; 9 bases fit TRBD1. This CDR3 has 16 residues. Germline loops: CDR1 SGHDN, CDR2 FVKESK. Trimming took 2 bases from V and 7 from J; bases not matched to a gene: 6. This chain's CDR3 is CASSQQQGAWNSPLHF. CDR3 DNA sequence: TGTGCCAGCAGCCAACAACAGGGGGCTTGGAATTCACCCCTCCACTTT. The variable domain in full, completed from reference TRBV14 and TRBJ1-6, reads EAGVTQFPSHSVIEKGQTVTLRCDPISGHDNLYWYRRVMGKEIKFLLHFVKESKQDESGMPNNRFLAERTGGTYSTLKVQPAELEDSGVYFCASSQQQGAWNSPLHFGNGTRLTVT.

This clone was seen just once. The rearrangement uses TRBV6-7 and TRBJ2-3; possible D gene TRBD2, 5 bases. TRBV6-7 is treated as an ORF (open reading frame) with a function not yet certain. Trimming pared 2 bases from V and 5 bases from J, leaving 11 bases between. The CDR3 covers 14 residues. The CDR3 protein is CASSYPSAGDTQYF. The CDR3 coding sequence is TGTGCCAGCAGTTACCCCTCCGCGGGAGATACGCAGTATTTT.

The chain links TRBV7-2 to TRBJ2-5, with 9 bases aligning to TRBD1. The CDR3 consists of 15 residues. CDR1 is SGHTA and CDR2 is FQGNSA in the germline V gene. V was clipped by 5 bases and J by 4 bases; unmatched bases: 8. CDR3 nucleotide sequence: TGTGCCAGCAGCGCACAGGGGGCGCTTCTAGAGACCCAGTACTTC. The encoded protein is CASSAQGALLETQYF.

This sequence joins TRBV6-8 and TRBJ1-1; TRBD1 is a possible D gene (6 bases). Germline V gene data show CDR1 as MNHGY and CDR2 as SAAAGT. The V and J ends lost 7 bases and 1 base respectively, with 22 bases between them. CDR3 length equals 17 residues. CDR3: CASTPPAGASPNTEAFF. The CDR3 DNA is TGTGCCAGCACCCCCCCCGCAGGGGCCTCTCCGAACACTGAAGCTTTCTTT.

This chain joins TRBV19 and TRBJ2-3, with 15 bases matching TRBD2. This CDR3 comprises 18 residues. Germline V gene lookup returns CDR1 LNHDA and CDR2 SQIVND (reference sequence). J lost 0 bases, V lost 3 bases, and 4 bases had no gene match. CDR3 sequence: CASSMGLAGGRSTDTQYF. The DNA for the CDR3 is TGTGCCAGTAGTATGGGACTAGCGGGGGGCCGGAGCACAGATACGCAGTATTTT. Full variable domain (missing parts from reference TRBV19 and TRBJ2-3): DGGITQSPKYLFRKEGQNVTLSCEQNLNHDAMYWYRQDPGQGLRLIYYSQIVNDFQKGDIAEGYSVSREKKESFPLTVTSAQKNPTAFYLCASSMGLAGGRSTDTQYFGPGTRLTVL.

V and J are TRBV15 and TRBJ2-5; TRBD1 or TRBD2 may be the D gene (5 bases each). Trimming removed 0 bases from V and 7 bases from J, with 12 bases in between. Germline V gene lookup returns CDR1 LNHNV and CDR2 YYDKDF (reference sequence). The CDR3 totals 14 residues. The CDR3 bases are TGTGCCACCAGCAGAGAGAGGGACCGGGGGACCCAGTACTTC. Protein product: CATSRERDRGTQYF.

The chain combines TRBV18 with TRBJ1-2; maybe TRBD1 (6 bases). Trimming removed 4 bases at V and 3 bases at J, with 21 bases between. Germline values: CDR1 KGHSH, CDR2 LQKENI. The length of the CDR3 is 17 residues. As DNA, the CDR3 is TGTGCCAGCTCACTAGGCCCCGGGGGGGCCCGGTACTATGGCTACACCTTC. Its translation: CASSLGPGGARYYGYTF.

This chain uses TRBV18 with TRBJ1-5; D might be TRBD1 (5 bases). The CDR3 spans 13 residues. V lost 5 bases and J lost 7, with 12 bases in between. Germline V gives CDR1 KGHSH, CDR2 LQKENI. The CDR3 region is CASSSLGGQPQHF. The CDR3 nucleotides read TGTGCCAGCTCATCATTGGGGGGGCAGCCCCAGCATTTT.

This clone came up a few times. The J gene is TRBJ2-1, the V gene TRBV14; D ambiguous. From germline, CDR1 is SGHDN and CDR2 FVKESK. The CDR3 totals 15 residues. The V and J ends lost 6 bases and 0 bases respectively, with 12 bases between them. CDR3 in DNA: TGTGCCAGCAGTAGCTTATCGAGCTCCTACAATGAGCAGTTCTTC. Its protein product is CASSSLSSSYNEQFF.

To note about this clone: One junction end disagrees with the germline gene, perhaps due to a read error. The chain is built from TRBV6-8 and TRBJ1-1; D is ambiguous. Per germline, CDR1 MNHGY and CDR2 SAAAGT. CDR3 length: 14 residues. CDR3 region: CASSYVEWGIEAFF. As DNA, the CDR3 is TGTGCCAGYAGTTATGTCGAATGGGGTATCGAAGCTTTCTTT.

The rearrangement uses TRBV5-1 and TRBJ2-2; D is uncertain. This CDR3 is 16 amino acids long. Germline assignment: CDR1 SGHRS and CDR2 YFSETQ. Between the trimmed V and J ends, which lost 2 bases and 4 bases, there was a span of 15 bases. CDR3 protein: CASSFGPGPGTGELFF. In DNA, the CDR3 is TGCGCCAGCAGCTTTGGACCCGGCCCTGGCACCGGGGAGCTGTTTTTT.

This clone was found once. The chain employs TRBV6-8 and TRBJ2-2; D may be TRBD2 (6 bases). The germline CDR1 and CDR2 sequences are MNHGY and SAAAGT. CDR3 length: 16 residues. V gave up 8 bases and J gave up 8 bases, with 24 bases separating them. CDR3 DNA: TGTGCCAGCGAACCTCTCCGGGGCGGGGCTGAGGGGGAGCTGTTTTTT. Translation: CASEPLRGGAEGELFF.

CDR3 in DNA: TGTGCCAGCAGTCATGGAGCGGGGGCCCCCACCGGGGAGCTGTTTTTT. It is translated as CASSHGAGAPTGELFF. V and J are TRBV14 and TRBJ2-2, with TRBD2 matching 8 bases. Germline V CDR1 and CDR2: SGHDN, FVKESK. The CDR3 loop spans 16 amino acids. Trimming took 6 bases from V and 4 from J; bases not matched to a gene: 10.